The T cell receptor (beta chain) under discussion was sequenced for a study of response to subunit inactivated influenza vaccine. TCRdb independently ran MiXCR on the RT-PCR reads; one entry per CDR3 protein. The table shows roughly 650,000 distinct CDR3 sequences, with 11% to 15% occurring only once. This clonotype has a count of ten or more. The target antigen is unknown. Study-level results: Authors suggested few new T cells are recruited by each seasonal influenza vaccination.

V was shortened by 5 bases and J by 4 bases, with 26 bases between the two germline ends. CDR1 SGHAT and CDR2 FQNNGV come from the germline V gene. There are 18 residues in the CDR3. Source: PBMCs from blood, taken approximately 15 days before vaccination. This TCR came from a middle-aged man who received an inactivated influenza vaccine. The chain has TRBV11-2 and TRBJ1-2; D is possibly TRBD1 (5 bases). The CDR3 bases are TGTGCCAGCAGCGACCCACGCGGGGGGTGGGAGAAGGCCTATGGCTACACCTTC. Its protein is CASSDPRGGWEKAYGYTF.